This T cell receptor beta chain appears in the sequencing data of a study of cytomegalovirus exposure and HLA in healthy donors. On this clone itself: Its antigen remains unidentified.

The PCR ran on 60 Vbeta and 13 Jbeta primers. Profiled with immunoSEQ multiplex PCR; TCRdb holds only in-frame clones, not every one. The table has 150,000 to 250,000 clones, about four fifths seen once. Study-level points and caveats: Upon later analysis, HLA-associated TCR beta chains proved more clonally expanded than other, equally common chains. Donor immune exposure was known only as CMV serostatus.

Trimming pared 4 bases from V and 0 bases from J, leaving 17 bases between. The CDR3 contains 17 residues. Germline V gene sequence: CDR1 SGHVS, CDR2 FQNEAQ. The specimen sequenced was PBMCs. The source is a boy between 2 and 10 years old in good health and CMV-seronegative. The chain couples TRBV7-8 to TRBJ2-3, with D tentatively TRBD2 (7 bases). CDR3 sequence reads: CASSSYPRGGSTDTQYF. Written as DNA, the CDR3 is TGTGCCAGCAGCTCCTACCCTAGGGGGGGAAGCACAGATACGCAGTATTTT.